Each of the 12 T cell receptor gamma chains below was sequenced from the same sample in a study of γδ T cells in repeated Plasmodium falciparum infection. Vgamma9/Vdelta2+ and Vdelta2-negative gammadelta T cells were flow-sorted from PBMC for bulk sequencing. TCRdb re-called clones from the multiplex PCR reads via CATT. The sample lists tens of thousands of gamma-chain clones; approximately 2.9% were seen once. What was sequenced was gamma-delta T cells from blood. These receptors all stem from a pool of human donors (malaria-infected and uninfected, not separated).

The table lists this clone with many counts. This is likely an artifact of a read error, given a far larger clone one base away. The V and J genes are TRGV9 and TRGJ1 or TRGJ2. The J gene, absent from TCRdb, was called here by matching the DNA to germline. Germline V gene lookup returns CDR1 GITISATS and CDR2 ISYDGTV (reference sequence). The CDR3 runs to 13 residues. The CDR3 protein is CALWEAYYYKKLF. The CDR3 nucleotides are TGTGCCCTGTGGGAGGCCTATTATTATAAGAAACTCTTT.

This clone occurred many times. The rearrangement joins TRGV9 to TRGJP. Since TCRdb gives no J gene, matching the DNA to germline was used here to assign it. Germline V gene lookup returns CDR1 GITISATS and CDR2 ISYDGTV (reference sequence). The length of the CDR3 is 13 residues. CDR3 sequence: CAGMELGKKIKVF. The CDR3 bases are TGTGCGGGTATGGAGTTGGGCAAAAAAATCAAGGTATTT.

This clone has at least ten counts. With only one base between it and a far larger clone, this is likely a read error. The DNA is left out, because the CDR3 cannot be placed on it with certainty; the CDR3 is given as TCRdb lists it. The same CDR3 arises from other DNA sequences in this sample as well. TRGV9 is the V gene, and the J gene was not called. CDR1 and CDR2 from the germline V gene are GITISATS and ISYDGTV (reference sequence). The CDR3 extends over 30 residues, inclusive of both ends. The CDR3 is CALWEQGLRNSLAVEQHLLSQVSIGRIQHF.

In its sample, this clone was seen many times. The mismatch at residue 8 between this DNA's translation and the TCRdb protein of a much larger clone likely reflects a read error; the protein shown is translated from the DNA. V and J are TRGV9 and TRGJ1 or TRGJ2. Germline matching of the DNA provided the J gene here, since TCRdb leaves it blank. Germline-derived CDR1 and CDR2 are GITISATS and ISYDGTV (reference sequence). The CDR3 runs 12 residues. CDR3 in amino acids: CALRLNYCKKLF. The DNA of the CDR3 is TGTGCCTTGCGCCTGAATTATTGTAAGAAACTCTTT.

This clone was detected ten times or more. TCRdb's listed protein matches a much larger clone and diverges from this DNA's translation at residue 3, likely through a read error; the protein shown comes from the DNA. The V call is TRGV8, the J call TRGJ1 or TRGJ2. This CDR3 has 12 residues. From germline, CDR1 is VENAVY and CDR2 YDSYNSRV. The CDR3 sequence is CAAWDRPWKKLF. As DNA, the CDR3 is TGTGCCGCCTGGGATAGGCCGTGGAAGAAACTCTTT.

The table lists this clone with many counts. The chain recombines TRGV2 with TRGJ1 or TRGJ2. The CDR3 has 16 amino acids. Germline CDR1 is EGSNGY and CDR2 is YDSYNSKV. V trimming: 0 bases; J trimming: 3 bases; junction bases outside the gene matches: 11. For the CDR3, the DNA is TGTGCCACCTGGGACGGGCTAGATACTCTTTATTATAAGAAACTCTTT. Translating gives CATWDGLDTLYYKKLF.

This clone was picked up many times. The protein recorded in TCRdb matches a much larger clone and deviates from this DNA's translation at residue 7, suggesting a read error; the protein here is obtained by translating the DNA. This chain uses TRGV2 with TRGJ1 or TRGJ2. There are 13 residues in the CDR3. Germline V gene sequence: CDR1 EGSNGY, CDR2 YDSYNSKV. The J segment lost 7 bases and the V segment lost 3 bases, leaving 9 bases of the junction unmatched. Written as DNA, the CDR3 is TGTGCCACCTGGGACCCCCTGGGATATAAGAAACTCTTT. Translation gives CATWDPLGYKKLF.

This clone appeared a few times. This likely came from a read error, as a far larger clone is one base away. The limits of the CDR3 on the DNA are not certain, so only TCRdb's listed CDR3 is given. Different DNA sequences within this sample yield the same CDR3. The V gene corresponds to TRGV2; no J gene was called. In germline, CDR1 is EGSNGY, CDR2 YDSYNSKV. The CDR3 comprises 28 residues, both ends counted. The CDR3 loop is CATWDDRNSLAVEQHLLSQVSIGRIQHF.

In this sample, this clone turned up many times. TCRdb shows a much larger clone's protein in place of this DNA's translation, and the two differ at residue 3, likely through a read error; the protein shown is translated from the DNA. The rearrangement joins TRGV5 to TRGJ1 or TRGJ2. This CDR3 is 14 amino acids long. Germline CDR1 reads VINAFY; CDR2 reads YDVSNSKD. This CDR3 is CAAWDRDNYYKKLF. The CDR3 coding sequence is TGTGCCGCCTGGGACCGTGATAATTATTATAAGAAACTCTTT.

This clone has more than one count but fewer than ten. The TCRdb protein, from a much larger clone, departs from this DNA's translation at residue 5, likely by read error; the protein shown derives from the DNA. The V and J genes are TRGV4 and TRGJ1 or TRGJ2. The J gene, not given by TCRdb, was assigned here from a germline match of the nucleotide sequence. Germline-derived CDR1 and CDR2 are EGSTGY and YDSYTSSV. The CDR3 is made up of 14 amino acids. V lost 4 bases, J lost 6 bases, and 12 bases stayed unmatched. The CDR3 coding sequence is TGTGCCACCTGGGAAGGGCCTCGTCGTTATAAGAAACTCTTT. Translation: CATWEGPRRYKKLF.

A few counts support this clone. This likely came from a read error, as a far larger clone is one base away. The sample carries other DNA sequences with the same CDR3. The CDR3 DNA sequence: TGTGCCTTGTGGGAGGATCTTACCCAAGAGTTGGGCAAAAAGATCAAGGTATTT. The encoded protein is CALWEDLTQELGKKIKVF. V gene TRGV9 combines with J gene TRGJP. TCRdb is silent on the J gene; assignment here came from matching the DNA to germline. Germline values: CDR1 GITISATS, CDR2 ISYDGTV (reference sequence). The CDR3 runs 18 residues.

A word on this clone: This DNA's translation and the protein TCRdb lists, from a much larger clone, do not match at residue 11, likely due to a read error; the protein shown is translated from the DNA. The same CDR3 also results from other DNA sequences found in this sample. V is TRGV9 and J is TRGJP1. The J gene is not listed in TCRdb, so it was assigned here from a DNA match to germline. Germline V gene data show CDR1 as GITISATS and CDR2 as ISYDGTV (reference sequence). The CDR3 runs to 15 residues. The CDR3 DNA sequence: TGTGCCTTGTGGGAGTTATATACCACTGGTAGGTTCAAGATATTT. This translates into CALWELYTTGRFKIF.